The 10 T cell receptor beta chains in this list originate from one sample, sequenced in a study of identical twins. TCRdb used MiXCR to reprocess the 5' RACE reads, holding one entry per CDR3 protein. Here the sample spans around 570,000 distinct CDR3 sequences, just under 10% being singletons. The same specimen was also included in a second study, on yellow fever vaccine responses in identical twins.

The specimen sequenced was PBMCs. The source of these receptors is a woman under 30 in good health.

This clonotype showed up just a few times. V is TRBV20-1 and J is TRBJ2-1; 8 bases match TRBD2. This CDR3 is 15 amino acids long. Per germline, CDR1 DFQATT and CDR2 SNEGSKA (reference sequence). V lost 5 bases and J lost 0; bases outside the gene matches: 6. In DNA form, the CDR3 reads TGCAGTGCTCCCGGGGGGGGGGCCTCCTACAATGAGCAGTTCTTC. This gives the protein CSAPGGGASYNEQFF.

The chain employs TRBV28 and TRBJ2-5, with D perhaps matching TRBD1 (5 bases). This CDR3 has 12 residues. Germline values: CDR1 MDHEN, CDR2 SYDVKM. V lost 4 bases and J lost 5, with 8 bases in between. CDR3 region: CASSSYRETQYF. DNA of the CDR3: TGTGCCAGCAGTTCCTACAGGGAGACCCAGTACTTC.

This clonotype has more than one count but fewer than ten. The CDR3 spells CASSQSGGQETQYF. The DNA for the CDR3 is TGTGCCAGCAGCCAATCGGGGGGCCAAGAGACCCAGTACTTC. The rearrangement uses TRBV3-1 and TRBJ2-5, with TRBD2 identical over 7 bases. Germline CDR1 reads LGHDT; CDR2 reads YNNKEL (reference sequence). The CDR3 totals 14 residues. With 2 bases clipped from V and 1 base from J, the junction kept 1 base outside the gene matches.

The chain is built from TRBV7-2 and TRBJ2-7; 7 nucleotides align to TRBD2. The germline V gene encodes CDR1 SGHTA and CDR2 FQGNSA. The CDR3 length is 15 residues. J gave up 0 bases and V 6 bases, and 8 bases lay outside the gene matches. CDR3 residues: CASSRSGSSSYEQYF. The CDR3 nucleotides are TGTGCCAGCAGTCGTAGCGGGTCCAGCTCCTACGAGCAGTACTTC. Looking up the rest from reference TRBV7-2 and TRBJ2-7 gives the full variable domain: GAGVSQSPSNKVTEKGKDVELRCDPISGHTALYWYRQSLGQGLEFLIYFQGNSAPDKSGLPSDRFSAERTGGSVSTLTIQRTQQEDSAVYLCASSRSGSSSYEQYFGPGTRLTVT.

This chain connects TRBV25-1 to TRBJ2-2; TRBD1 matches at 9 bases. With 5 bases clipped from V and 7 bases from J, the junction kept 8 bases outside the gene matches. The CDR3 has 15 residues. The germline CDR1 and CDR2 sequences are MGHDK and SYGVNS. CDR3 in DNA: TGTGCCAGCAGTCCTGATCGGACAGGGGACGGGGAGCTGTTTTTT. Its translation is CASSPDRTGDGELFF.

The V call is TRBV6-2 or TRBV6-3, the J call TRBJ2-3, with a tentative D call TRBD2 (6 bases). Germline CDR1 reads MNHEY; CDR2 reads SVGEGT. V was cut by 0 bases and J by 2 bases, with 21 bases left in between. There are 19 residues in the CDR3. This chain's CDR3 is CASSYSIQLTGGITDTQYF. CDR3 nucleotide sequence: TGTGCCAGCAGTTACTCGATCCAACTGACTGGCGGGATCACAGATACGCAGTATTTT.

This clonotype was detected many times. This chain joins TRBV12-3 or TRBV12-4 and TRBJ2-3, with TRBD2 as a possible D gene (5 bases). Trimming left V 3 bases short and J 0 bases short, with 10 bases between. CDR3 size: 15 residues. CDR3 sequence reads: CASSFRRTSTDTQYF. The CDR3 DNA follows: TGTGCCAGCAGTTTTCGGCGGACTAGCACAGATACGCAGTATTTT.

This clonotype has a count of ten or more. The CDR3 loop reads CSIRTGPDTGELFF. CDR3 nucleotides: TGCAGTATTAGGACGGGCCCCGACACCGGGGAGCTGTTTTTT. This sequence joins TRBV29-1 and TRBJ2-2; no clear D gene. The CDR3 is made up of 14 amino acids. Germline values: CDR1 SQVTM, CDR2 ANQGSEA.

The chain combines TRBV4-2 with TRBJ2-5; 11 nucleotides agree with TRBD2. Germline loops: CDR1 LGHNA, CDR2 YNFKEQ. V was pared by 1 base and J by 2 bases, with 3 bases of the junction left unmatched. This CDR3 has 16 amino acids. CDR3 coding DNA: TGTGCCAGCAGCCAAGCGACTAGCGGGGTACAAGAGACCCAGTACTTC. It encodes CASSQATSGVQETQYF.

This clonotype has only a few counts. The chain employs TRBV5-1 and TRBJ2-7, with D perhaps given as TRBD1 or TRBD2 (5 bases each). CDR3 length: 13 amino acids. Trimming took off 2 bases at V and 3 bases at J, with 9 bases between the two ends. From germline, CDR1 is SGHRS and CDR2 YFSETQ. Here the CDR3 reads CASSFEGLYEQYF. The CDR3 DNA reads TGCGCCAGCAGCTTTGAGGGGCTCTACGAGCAGTACTTC. Full variable domain (remainder filled in from reference TRBV5-1 and TRBJ2-7): KAGVTQTPRYLIKTRGQQVTLSCSPISGHRSVSWYQQTPGQGLQFLFEYFSETQRNKGNFPGRFSGRQFSNSRSEMNVSTLELGDSALYLCASSFEGLYEQYFGPGTRLTVT.